The subject of this entry is one T cell receptor beta chain. Stated time point: 2014-2015 season, pre-vaccination. These data come from a study of follicular helper T cells after annual influenza vaccination. The assay was immunoSEQ multiplex PCR, and TCRdb's table has in-frame clones only and misses some. The sample lists about 2,700 clones; around 85% were seen once. Trimming took off 5 bases at V and 3 bases at J, with 18 bases between the two ends. Germline assignment: CDR1 SEHNR and CDR2 FQNEAQ (reference sequence). The CDR3 has 16 residues. The starting material was CXCR5+ CD38- circulating T follicular helper cells from blood, obtained on the day of influenza vaccination. Regarding subset: circulating Tfh, non-naive CD4+CXCR5+PD-1+ (ICOS+CD38+ or ICOS-CD38-). This receptor was obtained from an adult who received the influenza vaccine. The V gene is TRBV7-9, the J gene TRBJ2-3; possibly TRBD1 for D (5 bases). DNA for the CDR3: TGTGCCAGCAGCCCCCAAGGGGATCTTGTGACAGATACGCAGTATTTT. Its translation is CASSPQGDLVTDTQYF.